This TCR beta chain derives from a study of STAT5B mutations in CD4+ large granular lymphocyte leukemia (dated by TCRdb to about 2022). In terms of the full investigation: Among the healthy controls, the CDR3 'QG' motif was associated with a particular HLA allele. The purity of purified fractions was confirmed by flow cytometry on FACSCanto II or FACSVerse to exceed 95% among lymphocytes. TCRbeta repertoires of CD4+ T-cell large granular lymphocyte leukemia patients were compared with those of healthy blood donors.

General conclusions and limits of the study: CD4-sorted patient repertoires appeared more clonal than healthy CD4+ repertoires, and this difference persisted after removing the putative leukemic clones. Main leukemic clonotypes were private to each patient, although about 25% of the main leukemic clonotypes were found at low frequency in the non-leukemic repertoires of other patients. The data were not HLA-matched, and the relatively small sample size could explain the higher clonality seen in CD4+ compared with CD8+ T-LGLL. TRBV06-family usage was enriched among the top patient clones (8/27) compared with healthy controls (2/35).

The junction shows trimming of 4 bases on V and 2 bases on J, and the gene matches do not reach 4 bases of it. From a lookup of the germline V gene, CDR1 and CDR2 are MNHEY and SVGAGI. There are 14 amino acids in the CDR3, from cysteine to phenylalanine inclusive. The read is trimmed to its CDR3 DNA, 42 bases read in frame from base 1. The healthy control group was made up of more than 35 blood donors, and the Finnish Red Cross blood service supplied their buffy coats. All TCR-sequenced material derived from peripheral blood: patient blood samples and healthy donor buffy coats. Ficoll-Hypaque gradient centrifugation was used to isolate peripheral blood mononuclear cells. CD4+ cells were purified magnetically from the buffy coats of healthy controls. Genomic DNA was extracted with the Gentra Puregene Cell and Tissue kit and quantified on a Qubit 2.0 fluorometer. The immunoSEQ assay at survey resolution was used to sequence TCRbeta rearrangements from genomic DNA. In the authors' own workflow: In the TCR sequencing data, the lowest productive clonotype frequency that could be detected was 2.59 x 10-5. Only productive TCRbeta rearrangements, defined as complete and in-frame sequences, were included in the analyses. The clonality of each sample was calculated as Simpson clonality in the immunoSEQ Analyzer version 3.0. Clones were categorized by frequency as very rare, small, medium, large (1-20%) or hyperexpanded (>20%). OLGA 1.2.3 estimated generation probabilities, VDJtools produced V-gene circos plots, VDJdb was queried for specificities, and GLIPH identified CDR3 motifs. TCRdb re-hosts the immuneACCESS table, in-frame sequences only. Its copies lack some clones; in the studies checked, an unresolved V gene accounts for under half of them, and the cause for the rest is not known. That table furnishes V, J and clone size, whereas the DNA furnished D and trimming. The sample table lists over 45,000 clones, about 70% of them with a count of one. Together, the top ten hold roughly 1.4% of the sample.

Regarding this clone: Its antigen remains undetermined. No much larger clonotype is one base removed from it; base qualities were not supplied. This sample also contains other DNA sequences that code for the same CDR3.

This receptor chain uses TRBV6-5 and TRBJ1-1, and 7 junctional nucleotides match TRBD1. Sequencing was performed on CD4+ T cells from blood buffy coats. The source of this sequence is a human donor in good health. Read as DNA, the sequence is TGTGCCAGCAGTTCTAGGACAGGTAACACTGAAGCTTTCTTT. Its protein reads: CASSSRTGNTEAFF.